This T cell receptor beta chain was sequenced during a study of blood T cells in healthy people across ages. Study observations and caveats: Long-lived donors carried more naive CD4+ cells and greater diversity than aged donors.

This clonotype was counted only a few times. Its specificity is not known. Germline CDR1 is MNHNY and CDR2 is SVGAGI (reference sequence). J lost 1 base, V lost 6 bases, and 9 bases had no gene match. The CDR3 totals 16 residues. Sample-barcoded 5' priming and a J-beta primer mix drove a second PCR of about 6 to 11 cycles. Every molecule of cDNA carried a tag from a template-switch adaptor with 12 random nucleotides. TCRdb re-derived calls from the 5' RACE reads in MiXCR, one entry per CDR3 protein. The sample includes roughly 1.7 million distinct CDR3 sequences, roughly a third of them seen just once.

Specimen: blood. The receptor's source is a woman in her twenties or thirties in good health. The rearrangement joins TRBV6-6 to TRBJ2-7; 10 bases are a match to TRBD1. The CDR3 reads CASSKSPGQGSYEQYF. DNA for the CDR3: TGTGCCAGCAGCAAGAGCCCGGGACAGGGGTCCTACGAGCAGTACTTC.